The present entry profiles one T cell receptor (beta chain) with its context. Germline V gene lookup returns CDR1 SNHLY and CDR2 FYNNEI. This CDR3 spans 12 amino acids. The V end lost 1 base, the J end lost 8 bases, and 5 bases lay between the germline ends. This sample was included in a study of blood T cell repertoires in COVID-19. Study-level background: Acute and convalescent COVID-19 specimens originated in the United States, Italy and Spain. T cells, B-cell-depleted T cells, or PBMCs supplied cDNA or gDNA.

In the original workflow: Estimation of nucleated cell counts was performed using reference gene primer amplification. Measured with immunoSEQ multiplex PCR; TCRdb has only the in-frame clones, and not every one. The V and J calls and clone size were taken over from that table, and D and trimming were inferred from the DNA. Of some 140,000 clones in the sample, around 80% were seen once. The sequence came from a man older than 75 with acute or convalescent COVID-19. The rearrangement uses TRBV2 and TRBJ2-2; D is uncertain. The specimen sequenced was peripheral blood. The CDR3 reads CASSEDRGELFF. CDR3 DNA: TGTGCCAGCAGTGAAGATAGAGGGGAGCTGTTTTTT. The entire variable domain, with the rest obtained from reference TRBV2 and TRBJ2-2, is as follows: EPEVTQTPSHQVTQMGQEVILRCVPISNHLYFYWYRQILGQKVEFLVSFYNNEISEKSEIFDDQFSVERPDGSNFTLKIRSTKLEDSAMYFCASSEDRGELFFGEGSRLTVL.